These 28 T cell receptor beta chains were sequenced from one sample in a study of T-cell reconstitution after alpha-beta-depleted transplantation in children. Researchers prepared the TCRbeta library using unique molecular identifiers, the study reports. A single record per CDR3 protein comes from TCRdb applying MiXCR to the PCR reads. Of about 250,000 distinct CDR3 sequences in the sample, roughly a quarter were seen once. The sample here was PBMCs, mostly from graft donor cells, taken 360 days after TCRalphabeta/CD19-depleted stem cell transplant. All receptors derive from a female patient aged 2-9 years who had a stem cell transplant for congenital amegakaryocytic thrombocytopenia, so the T cells may come from the graft donor.

The chain combines TRBV27 with TRBJ2-2; 7 bases align to TRBD2. The ends lost 3 bases at V and 0 bases at J; junction bases unmatched: 4. The CDR3 has 16 residues. Germline V lookup: CDR1 MNHEY, CDR2 SMNVEV (reference sequence). As DNA, the CDR3 is TGTGCCAGCAGTTTGTGGGGGGGTCCGAACACCGGGGAGCTGTTTTTT. Protein sequence: CASSLWGGPNTGELFF.

The rearrangement uses TRBV5-5 and TRBJ1-3; D call uncertain. Germline-derived CDR1 and CDR2 are SGHKS and YYEKEE (reference sequence). V gave up 2 bases and J gave up 2 bases, with 11 bases separating them. The CDR3 runs 15 residues. CDR3 region: CASSLGLTPGNTIYF. CDR3 coding DNA: TGTGCCAGCAGCTTAGGTCTTACTCCTGGAAACACCATATATTTT.

The chain recombines TRBV30 with TRBJ2-2, with D perhaps TRBD1 (6 bases). The CDR3 has 16 amino acids. V lost 7 bases to trimming and J lost 4 bases, with 22 bases between them. Germline V gene data show CDR1 as GTSNPN and CDR2 as SVGIG (reference sequence). CDR3 in amino acids: CALTLDRMGSTGELFF. In nucleotides, the CDR3 is TGTGCCTTGACCCTCGACAGGATGGGGAGCACCGGGGAGCTGTTTTTT.

This clonotype showed up many times. The J gene is TRBJ2-6, the V gene TRBV13, with D maybe TRBD1 (6 bases). V was shortened by 5 bases and J by 2 bases, with 10 bases between the two germline ends. Germline loops: CDR1 PRHDT, CDR2 FYEKMQ (reference sequence). CDR3 length equals 15 residues. CDR3 residues: CASSRHRAGANVLTF. The CDR3 DNA reads as TGTGCCAGCAGCCGTCACAGGGCTGGGGCCAACGTCCTGACTTTC.

The rearrangement joins TRBV28 to TRBJ1-1; weak D call: TRBD1 (6 bases). Germline lookup yields CDR1 MDHEN and CDR2 SYDVKM. CDR3 length equals 16 residues. The V gene lost 4 bases and the J gene lost 1 base, with 16 bases spanning the gap. The CDR3 bases are TGTGCCAGCAGTTATCTGGTAACAGGGTGGAACACTGAAGCTTTCTTT. Translation: CASSYLVTGWNTEAFF. The entire variable domain, with the rest obtained from reference TRBV28 and TRBJ1-1, is as follows: DVKVTQSSRYLVKRTGEKVFLECVQDMDHENMFWYRQDPGLGLRLIYFSYDVKMKEKGDIPEGYSVSREKKERFSLILESASTNQTSMYLCASSYLVTGWNTEAFFGQGTRLTVV.

The rearrangement joins TRBV7-2 to TRBJ2-7; 13 nucleotides agree with TRBD2. Germline assignment: CDR1 SGHTA and CDR2 FQGNSA. The CDR3 runs to 15 residues. V lost 5 bases and J lost 5; bases outside the gene matches: 6. The CDR3 sequence: CASSVGLAGVNEQYF. CDR3 nucleotide sequence: TGTGCCAGCAGCGTCGGACTAGCGGGAGTGAACGAGCAGTACTTC.

The chain employs TRBV5-1 and TRBJ2-1; the match to TRBD1 covers 7 bases. This CDR3 comprises 14 residues. Trimming at V came to 4 bases and at J to 6 bases, leaving 7 bases not matched to a gene. Germline V gives CDR1 SGHRS, CDR2 YFSETQ. DNA for the CDR3: TGCGCCAGCAGCGCGTCCTCAGGGGGCAATGAGCAGTTCTTC. It codes for CASSASSGGNEQFF.

The chain is built from TRBV20-1 and TRBJ2-5, with D unclear. Germline V lookup: CDR1 DFQATT, CDR2 SNEGSKA (reference sequence). V lost 4 bases to trimming and J lost 1 base, with 19 bases between them. The CDR3 runs to 16 residues. The CDR3, as DNA: TGCAGTGCTACCGCTGTGAATCGACACCGCCAAGAGACCCAGTACTTC. This sequence encodes CSATAVNRHRQETQYF.

The V gene is TRBV11-2, the J gene TRBJ1-2, with D possibly being TRBD1 (6 bases). In germline, CDR1 is SGHAT, CDR2 FQNNGV. CDR3 size: 18 residues. Trimming took off 3 bases at V and 2 bases at J, with 22 bases between the two ends. This CDR3 reads CASSLVGALRRANYGYTF. DNA for the CDR3: TGTGCCAGCAGCTTGGTGGGGGCTCTTCGGCGGGCCAACTATGGCTACACCTTC.

The rearrangement links TRBV7-6 to TRBJ1-1, with TRBD1 matching over 7 bases. The V gene's germline CDR1 is SGHVS and CDR2 FNYEAQ. Trimming cost V 5 bases and J 0 bases; bases outside gene matches: 6. The CDR3 covers 15 residues. CDR3 sequence (DNA): TGTGCCAGCAGCCACCTCGGGACAGTGAACACTGAAGCTTTCTTT. This codes for CASSHLGTVNTEAFF. The full variable domain, completed using reference TRBV7-6 and TRBJ1-1, is GAGVSQSPRYKVTKRGQDVALRCDPISGHVSLYWYRQALGQGPEFLTYFNYEAQQDKSGLPNDRFSAERPEGSISTLTIQRTEQRDSAMYRCASSHLGTVNTEAFFGQGTRLTVV.

This clonotype showed up just a few times. This chain joins TRBV20-1 and TRBJ2-3; D not resolved. Germline CDR1 DFQATT, CDR2 SNEGSKA (reference sequence). This CDR3 has 14 residues. The ends were cut back, 6 bases at V and 1 base at J, with 14 bases in the middle. The CDR3 region has the DNA TGCAGTGCAGTACACGAAGGAGGCACAGATACGCAGTATTTT. Translation: CSAVHEGGTDTQYF.

J is TRBJ1-3 and V is TRBV20-1, with D possibly TRBD1 on 5 matching bases. Trimming removed 4 bases from V and 2 bases from J, with 12 bases in between. The CDR3 sequence is 14 residues long. The germline V gene encodes CDR1 DFQATT and CDR2 SNEGSKA (reference sequence). CDR3 nucleotides: TGCAGTGCTAAGATACCAGGGACTGGAAACACCATATATTTT. Protein: CSAKIPGTGNTIYF.

This rearrangement joins TRBV6-2 or TRBV6-3 to TRBJ2-3, with D possibly matching TRBD2 (6 bases). Between the trimmed V and J ends, which lost 6 bases and 6 bases, there was a span of 13 bases. Germline V lookup: CDR1 MNHEY, CDR2 SVGEGT. The CDR3 runs 13 residues. CDR3 in DNA: TGTGCCAGCAGGGAGGGAGCATGGGATACGCAGTATTTT. This gives the protein CASREGAWDTQYF.

In its sample, this clonotype was seen a few times. The CDR3 spells CSVQGRLNTEAFF. The CDR3 coding sequence is TGCAGTGTACAGGGACGGTTGAACACTGAAGCTTTCTTT. V gene TRBV20-1 combines with J gene TRBJ1-1, with D perhaps matching TRBD1 (6 bases). The V gene lost 7 bases and the J gene lost 0 bases, with 12 bases spanning the gap. This CDR3 has 13 amino acids. The germline gives CDR1 DFQATT, CDR2 SNEGSKA (reference sequence).

V and J are TRBV7-9 and TRBJ2-1; 7 nucleotides align to TRBD2. CDR1 is SEHNR and CDR2 is FQNEAQ in the germline V gene (reference sequence). The CDR3 covers 15 residues. V dropped 5 bases and J dropped 2; count of bases not matched to a gene: 6. The CDR3 DNA sequence: TGTGCCAGCAGCACTCAAGCGGGAACCTACAATGAGCAGTTCTTC. Translation gives CASSTQAGTYNEQFF.

The rearrangement links TRBV6-2 or TRBV6-3 to TRBJ2-1; 12 bases are shared with TRBD2. This CDR3 contains 13 residues. Germline V gives CDR1 MNHEY, CDR2 SVGEGT. J lost 14 bases, V lost 6 bases, and 8 bases had no gene match. CDR3 coding DNA: TGTGCCAGCAGGAGACTAGCGGGAGTTCGGGAGTTCTTC. Amino acids: CASRRLAGVREFF.

The chain links TRBV12-3 or TRBV12-4 to TRBJ2-3; 9 bases map to TRBD2. V was clipped by 7 bases and J by 2 bases; unmatched bases: 7. This CDR3 has 15 amino acids. The CDR3 nucleotides are TGTGCCAGCACTTTCCTAGCGGGGCCCACAGATACGCAGTATTTT. Protein sequence: CASTFLAGPTDTQYF.

J is TRBJ1-6 and V is TRBV28; D perhaps matches TRBD1 (5 bases). V lost 6 bases and J 11 bases, leaving 11 bases between the germline ends. The CDR3 runs to 12 residues. Germline V lookup: CDR1 MDHEN, CDR2 SYDVKM. CDR3 coding DNA: TGTGCCAGCAGACTCAGGGAGGCACCCCTCCACTTT. Encoded protein: CASRLREAPLHF.

In this sample, this clonotype turned up a few times. The rearrangement joins TRBV7-8 to TRBJ2-5; D perhaps matches TRBD2 (6 bases). This CDR3 contains 12 residues. Trimming removed 5 bases from V and 4 bases from J, with 8 bases in between. Per the germline V gene, CDR1 is SGHVS and CDR2 is FQNEAQ. Written as DNA, the CDR3 is TGTGCCAGCAGCGCGGGACCAGAGACCCAGTACTTC. Amino acid sequence: CASSAGPETQYF.

The sample holds many counts of this clonotype. V usage is TRBV12-3 or TRBV12-4 and J usage is TRBJ2-3; D is unresolved. The CDR3 spans 10 residues. V lost 3 bases and J lost 8, with 3 bases in between. Here the CDR3 DNA reads TGTGCCAGCAGTTTGGGTACGCAGTATTTT. This gives the protein CASSLGTQYF.

The CDR3 loop is CASSRGGREVDEQYF. The CDR3 nucleotides are TGCGCCAGCAGCCGCGGCGGGAGAGAGGTGGACGAGCAGTACTTC. The V call is TRBV4-1, the J call TRBJ2-7; 7 bases agree with TRBD2. V gave up 4 bases and J gave up 5 bases; unmatched junction bases: 11. Germline-derived CDR1 and CDR2 are MGHRA and YSYEKL. The CDR3 covers 15 residues.

This chain links TRBV21-1 with TRBJ1-2; TRBD1, the D gene given by the table, was not confirmed from the DNA. TRBV21-1 corresponds to a pseudogene. CDR3 length equals 16 residues. The CDR3 here is CASSKIHQGGNYGYTF. The CDR3, as DNA: TGTGCCAGCAGCAAAATCCATCAGGGGGGGAACTATGGCTACACCTTC.

Turning to this clonotype: The junction departs from the called germline gene at one end, perhaps through a read error. The chain is built from TRBV6-1 and TRBJ1-1; maybe TRBD1 (5 bases). The CDR3 is 15 amino acids. Germline loops: CDR1 MNHNS, CDR2 SASEGT. The CDR3 sequence is CASRFPQAADTGAFF. The CDR3 DNA is TGTGCCAGCAGATTTCCCCAGGCTGCGGACACTGGAGCTTTCTTT.

Ten or more counts support this clonotype. The chain has TRBV4-3 and TRBJ2-4, with 7 nucleotides matching TRBD2. V shed 4 bases, J shed 1 base, and the junction held 13 bases outside the gene matches. CDR3 length: 18 residues. Germline V gives CDR1 LGHNA, CDR2 YSLEER. In DNA, the CDR3 is TGCGCCAGCAGCCCCGCGTGGGAAGGGCGGGGGGCCAAAAACATTCAGTACTTC. Translating it yields CASSPAWEGRGAKNIQYF.

In its sample, this clonotype was seen a few times. J is TRBJ2-1 and V is TRBV7-2; D is ambiguous. The CDR3 extends over 12 amino acids. V was trimmed by 3 bases and J by 9 bases, leaving 9 bases between them. Germline CDR1 is SGHTA and CDR2 is FQGNSA. The CDR3 sequence is CASSLYSLEQFF. The CDR3 coding sequence is TGTGCCAGCAGCTTGTATAGTCTTGAGCAGTTCTTC.

The rearrangement uses TRBV4-1 and TRBJ1-6; 7 nucleotides agree with TRBD1. The V gene end was trimmed by 1 base and the J gene end by 12 bases; junction bases not matched to a gene: 9. The CDR3 spans 15 residues. Germline CDR1 is MGHRA and CDR2 is YSYEKL. As DNA, the CDR3 is TGCGCCAGCAGCCAAGTACCAGGGGGAAGTTTACCCCTCCACTTT. This codes for CASSQVPGGSLPLHF.

CDR3 protein: CASSLSGRAYEQYF. CDR3 DNA: TGTGCCAGCAGCCTTAGCGGGAGGGCCTACGAGCAGTACTTC. This chain joins TRBV3-1 and TRBJ2-7; 11 bases fit TRBD2. This CDR3 contains 14 residues. Trimming cost V 4 bases and J 2 bases; bases outside gene matches: 1. The V gene's germline CDR1 is LGHDT and CDR2 YNNKEL (reference sequence).

This clonotype was picked up a small number of times. The chain has TRBV29-1 and TRBJ1-2; D uncertain. Trimming took 1 base from V and 5 from J, leaving 14 bases between them. The germline V gene has CDR1 SQVTM and CDR2 ANQGSEA. The CDR3 has 14 amino acids. The CDR3 DNA sequence: TGCAGCGTTGAAGCCGGGCTCACCAAGTATGGCTACACCTTC. This encodes CSVEAGLTKYGYTF.